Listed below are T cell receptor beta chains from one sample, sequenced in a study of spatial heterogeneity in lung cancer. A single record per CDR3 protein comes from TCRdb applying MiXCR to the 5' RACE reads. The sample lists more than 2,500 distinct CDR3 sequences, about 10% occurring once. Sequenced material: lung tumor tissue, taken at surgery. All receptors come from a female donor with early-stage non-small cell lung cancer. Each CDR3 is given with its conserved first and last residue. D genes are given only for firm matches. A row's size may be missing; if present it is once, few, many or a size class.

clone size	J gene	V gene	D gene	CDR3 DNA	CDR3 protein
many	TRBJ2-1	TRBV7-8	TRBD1	TGTGCCAGCAGCCCGGACAGGGGAATATACAATGAGCAGTTCTTC	CASSPDRGIYNEQFF
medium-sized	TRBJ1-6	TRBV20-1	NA	TGCAGTGCTAGAGACAAGAGCTCCTATAATTCACCCCTCCACTTT	CSARDKSSYNSPLHF
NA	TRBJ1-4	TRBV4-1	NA	TGCGCCAGCAGCGTGAATTTGGGAGAAAAACTGTTTTTT	CASSVNLGEKLFF
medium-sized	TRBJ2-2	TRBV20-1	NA	TGCAGTGCTAGAGAAACGGGGGCCGACACCGGGGAGCTGTTTTTT	CSARETGADTGELFF
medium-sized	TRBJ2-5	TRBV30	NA	TGTGCCTGGAGTAAGGGTATGGAGACCCAGTACTTC	CAWSKGMETQYF
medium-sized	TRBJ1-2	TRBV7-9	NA	TGTGCCAGCAGTCCCCCCCCGCAGCAAGCTAACTATGGCTACACCTTC	CASSPPPQQANYGYTF
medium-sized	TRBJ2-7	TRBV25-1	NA	TGTGCCAGCAGTGGGACGGTGAGGCACGAGCAGTACTTC	CASSGTVRHEQYF
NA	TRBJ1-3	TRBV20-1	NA	TGCAGTGCTCTCGGTTTGCTGGGAAACACCATATATTTT	CSALGLLGNTIYF
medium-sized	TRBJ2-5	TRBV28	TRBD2	TGTGCCAGCAGTCTCGGACTAGCGGGGGGTTCCCCCAACCAAGAGACCCAGTACTTC	CASSLGLAGGSPNQETQYF
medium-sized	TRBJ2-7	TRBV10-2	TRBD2	TGCGCCAGCAGTGAGACTAGCGGGGGGGAGGAGCAGTACTTC	CASSETSGGEEQYF
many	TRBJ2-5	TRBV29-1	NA	TGCAGCGGAGGGGGGAGAGAGACCCAGTACTTC	CSGGGRETQYF
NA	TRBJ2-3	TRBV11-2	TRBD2	TGTGCCAGCAGCTCCCCAGCGGGAGGAACAAGCACAGATACGCAGTATTTT	CASSSPAGGTSTDTQYF
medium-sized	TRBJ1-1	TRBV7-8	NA	TGTGCCAGCAGCTTGTGGGAGGACACTGAAGCTTTCTTT	CASSLWEDTEAFF
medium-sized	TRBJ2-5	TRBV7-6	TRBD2	TGTGCCAGCAGCTACGGACTAGCGGGGGCCCGGGTAGAGACCCAGTACTTC	CASSYGLAGARVETQYF
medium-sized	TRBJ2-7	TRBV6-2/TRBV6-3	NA	TGTGCCAGCCAAGAGACCGGGACGCTCTACGAGCAGTACTTC	CASQETGTLYEQYF
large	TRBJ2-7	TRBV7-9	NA	TGTGCCAGCAGCTTAGCGTTCTACGAGCAGTACTTC	CASSLAFYEQYF
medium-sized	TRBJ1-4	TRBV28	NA	TGTGCCAGCTCACAAGGACAGCCAAAACTGTTTTTT	CASSQGQPKLFF
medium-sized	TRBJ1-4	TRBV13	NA	TGTGCCAGCAGCCCGGGCGGAATGTTTAATGAAAAACTGTTTTTT	CASSPGGMFNEKLFF
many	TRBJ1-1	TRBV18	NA	TGTGCCAGCTCACCTATCACTAGGAACACTGAAGCTTTCTTT	CASSPITRNTEAFF
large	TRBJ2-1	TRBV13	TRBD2	TGTGCCAGCAGCTTATATAGCGGGACCTACAATGAGCAGTTCTTC	CASSLYSGTYNEQFF
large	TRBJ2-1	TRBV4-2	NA	TGTGCCAGCAGCCAAGATGAAACCGGGACTGGCTACAATGAGCAGTTCTTC	CASSQDETGTGYNEQFF
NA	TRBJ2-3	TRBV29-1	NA	TGCAGCGTTTCGCAGCTAGTGGGGGATACGCAGTATTTT	CSVSQLVGDTQYF
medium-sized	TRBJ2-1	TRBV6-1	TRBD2	TGTGCCAGCACCCCCGGGGGGACTACTAGGGAGCAGTTCTTC	CASTPGGTTREQFF
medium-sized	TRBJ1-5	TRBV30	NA	TGTGCCTGCACAAAAGGGGGGCTCAGCAATCAGCCCCAGCATTTT	CACTKGGLSNQPQHF
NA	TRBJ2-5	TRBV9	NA	TGTGCCAGCAGCGTAGTTGGAGAGACCCAGTACTTC	CASSVVGETQYF
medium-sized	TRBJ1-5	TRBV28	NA	TGTGCCAGCAGTTTCTGGGGGGGAGGGAAACCAGCCCAGCATTTT	CASSFWGGGKPAQHF
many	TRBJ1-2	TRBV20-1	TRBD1	TGCAGTGCTAGAGATAAGGGACAGGGTAACTATGGCTACACCTTC	CSARDKGQGNYGYTF
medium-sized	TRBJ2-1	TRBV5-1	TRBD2	TGCGCCAGCAGCTTGGTTTCGGGGGGGCCTGGCAATGAGCAGTTCTTC	CASSLVSGGPGNEQFF
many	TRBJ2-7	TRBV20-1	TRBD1	TGCAGTGCTAGCAGACAGGGGACCCTCTACGAGCAGTACTTC	CSASRQGTLYEQYF
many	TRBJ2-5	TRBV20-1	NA	TGCAGTGCTAGGGTCCCCTTGTCGGGGACCCAAGAGACCCAGTACTTC	CSARVPLSGTQETQYF
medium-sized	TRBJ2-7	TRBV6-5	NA	TGTGCCAGCAGTTACGTGGACGGAGGCTACGAGCAGTACTTC	CASSYVDGGYEQYF
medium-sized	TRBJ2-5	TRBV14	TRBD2	TGTGCCAGCAGCCAAGATACCGCGGGGGGGACCCAGTACTTC	CASSQDTAGGTQYF
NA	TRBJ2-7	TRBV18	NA	TGTGCCAGCTCGGGGTCCTACGAGCAGTACTTC	CASSGSYEQYF
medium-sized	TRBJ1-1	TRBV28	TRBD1	TGTGCCAGCAGAAAGGGGACAGGGGTGGTGAACACTGAAGCTTTCTTT	CASRKGTGVVNTEAFF
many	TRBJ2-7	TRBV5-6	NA	TGTGCCAGTGGAATCGGAGGTCCCTACGAGCAGTACTTC	CASGIGGPYEQYF
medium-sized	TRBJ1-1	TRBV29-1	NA	TGCAGCGTTGTTTCCAGGGGCGACACTGAAGCTTTCTTT	CSVVSRGDTEAFF
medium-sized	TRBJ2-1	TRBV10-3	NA	TGTGCCATCAGTGAGTTCGGGGACAATGAGCAGTTCTTC	CAISEFGDNEQFF
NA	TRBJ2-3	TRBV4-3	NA	TGCGCCAGCAGCCAAGATAGAGACTACGTCAAAGATACGCAGTATTTT	CASSQDRDYVKDTQYF
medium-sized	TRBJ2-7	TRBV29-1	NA	TGCAGCTACGGGACGTTCTCCTACGAGCAGTACTTC	CSYGTFSYEQYF
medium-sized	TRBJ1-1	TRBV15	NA	TGTGCCACCAGCAGAGCCGCGTCGCACACTGAAGCTTTCTTT	CATSRAASHTEAFF
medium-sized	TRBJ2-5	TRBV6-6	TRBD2	TGTGCCAGCAGTTACTCCCTCGTGTTAGCGGGAAACCAAGAGACCCAGTACTTC	CASSYSLVLAGNQETQYF
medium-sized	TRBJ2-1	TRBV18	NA	TGTGCCAGCTCACCAATAGGTACGGCCATATACAATGAGCAGTTCTTC	CASSPIGTAIYNEQFF
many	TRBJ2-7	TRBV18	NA	TGTGCCAGCTCCTCATCCCCCGGTCCATACGAGCAGTACTTC	CASSSSPGPYEQYF
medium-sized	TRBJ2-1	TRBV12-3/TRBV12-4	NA	TGTGCCAGCAGCCCTAACCGCGGGCAGTTGAATGAGCAGTTCTTC	CASSPNRGQLNEQFF
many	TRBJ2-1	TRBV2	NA	TGTGCCAGCATGGGAGCGAGTGAGCAGTTCTTC	CASMGASEQFF
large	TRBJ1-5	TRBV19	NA	TGTGCCAGTAGCCAAGCAAGCAATCAGCCCCAGCATTTT	CASSQASNQPQHF
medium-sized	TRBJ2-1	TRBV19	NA	TGTGCCAGTAGCCCCCCTCTATCGAGCTCCTACAATGAGCAGTTCTTC	CASSPPLSSSYNEQFF
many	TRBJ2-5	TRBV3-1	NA	TGTGCCAGCAGCCGACGGGACTTCCAAGAGACCCAGTACTTC	CASSRRDFQETQYF
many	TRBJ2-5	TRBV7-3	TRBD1	TGTGCCAGCAGTCCCGGGACAGGGAGGGAGACCCAGTACTTC	CASSPGTGRETQYF
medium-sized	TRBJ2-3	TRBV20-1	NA	TGCAGTGCTAGAATCCTCCTAAGGGGGGTCGACACAGATACGCAGTATTTT	CSARILLRGVDTDTQYF
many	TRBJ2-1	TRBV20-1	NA	TGCAGTGCTTCTCCCAGATCCTACAATGAGCAGTTCTTC	CSASPRSYNEQFF
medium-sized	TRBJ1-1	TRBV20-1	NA	TGCAGTGCTTCCCCCGACAGAGAAGCTTTCTTT	CSASPDREAFF
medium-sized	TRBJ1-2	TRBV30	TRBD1	TGTGCCTGGAGAGGGAAAGGGACAGGGGCCTATGGCTACACCTTC	CAWRGKGTGAYGYTF
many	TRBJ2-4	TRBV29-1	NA	TGCAGCGCTCGTTCGTCTCGACAGGGAGGGGTAGCCAAAAACATTCAGTACTTC	CSARSSRQGGVAKNIQYF
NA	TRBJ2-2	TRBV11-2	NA	TGTGCCAGCAGCTTAGGAGGCAGGAGTGGGATCGGGGAGCTGTTTTTT	CASSLGGRSGIGELFF
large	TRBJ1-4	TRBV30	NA	TGTGCCTGGAGTACGTCGAAGTCGAGAAATGAAAAACTGTTTTTT	CAWSTSKSRNEKLFF
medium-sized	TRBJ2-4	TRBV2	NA	TGTGCCAGCAGTGCTCAGGGGTTCAAAAACATTCAGTACTTC	CASSAQGFKNIQYF